This T cell receptor (beta chain) stems from a study of shared clonotypes between healthy human individuals. Naive CD8 isolation took CD45RO-negative cells positively selected for CCR7 and excluded terminally differentiated effector memory CD45RA+ cells. Turning to this clone: The antigen remains unidentified.

Germline CDR1 and CDR2: MDHEN and SYDVKM. The CDR3 loop spans 16 amino acids. V was shortened by 5 bases and J by 2 bases, with 15 bases between the two germline ends. Study-level findings and limits: Clonotypes that were shared across a handful of donors made up around 5.5% of naive CD4 clonotypes. Against clonotypes common to all four donors, non-shared ones had lower generation probabilities.

Some clones are missing from TCRdb's copy, which holds only in-frame ones; the method was immunoSEQ multiplex PCR. The sample has about 820,000 clones; 92% are singletons. This TCR was recovered from a man younger than 40 in good health. V usage is TRBV28 and J usage is TRBJ1-4, with D perhaps matching TRBD1 (6 bases). Specimen: naive CD8+ T cells sorted from blood. The CDR3 DNA is TGTGCCAGCAGTCGAATCCAGGGGATGACTAATGAAAAACTGTTTTTT. Translated: CASSRIQGMTNEKLFF.